Below, 17 T cell receptor beta chains from the same sample are listed, as sequenced in a study of T-cell reconstitution after alpha-beta-depleted transplantation in children. Unique molecular identifiers were incorporated during preparation of the TCRbeta library. TCRdb called the PCR reads again in MiXCR, with one record for every CDR3 protein. The data contain under 450,000 distinct CDR3 sequences, around 15% of them singletons. The specimen comprised PBMCs, mostly from graft donor cells, sampled 360 days after TCRalphabeta/CD19-depleted stem cell transplant. These receptors were obtained from a boy under two years old who had a stem cell transplant for Wiskott-Aldrich syndrome, so the T cells may come from the graft donor.

V is TRBV7-9 and J is TRBJ2-5, with D possibly called TRBD1 or TRBD2 (6 bases each). Looked up from germline, CDR1 is SEHNR and CDR2 is FQNEAQ (reference sequence). V was pared by 0 bases and J by 5 bases, with 13 bases between. The CDR3 sequence is 15 residues long. CDR3 protein: CASSLAGGRSETQYF. In DNA form, the CDR3 reads TGTGCCAGCAGCTTAGCAGGGGGGCGGAGTGAGACCCAGTACTTC.

The rearrangement uses TRBV6-2 or TRBV6-3 and TRBJ2-7; D gene ambiguous. Germline values: CDR1 MNHEY, CDR2 SVGEGT. V gave up 5 bases and J gave up 9 bases, with 11 bases separating them. The CDR3 extends over 11 amino acids. CDR3 sequence: CASSTETGQYF. The DNA for the CDR3 is TGTGCCAGCAGTACGGAAACGGGGCAGTACTTC.

This clonotype was seen more than once but under ten times. The chain couples TRBV20-1 to TRBJ2-7, with 8 nucleotides matching TRBD1. V was clipped by 4 bases and J by 5 bases; unmatched bases: 4. Germline CDR1 reads DFQATT; CDR2 reads SNEGSKA (reference sequence). The CDR3 is 12 amino acids. DNA of the CDR3: TGCAGTGCTACCAGACAGGGGAACGAGCAGTACTTC. Translating it yields CSATRQGNEQYF.

Only a few counts were recorded for this clonotype. The chain couples TRBV10-2 to TRBJ1-1; tentative D call: TRBD1 (5 bases). The CDR3 length is 13 residues. Germline CDR1 and CDR2: WSHSY and SAAADI. V shed 4 bases and J shed 4 bases, with 10 bases lying between them. The CDR3 DNA sequence: TGCGCCAGCAGTGTTGGAGGGGCCACTGAAGCTTTCTTT. Translating gives CASSVGGATEAFF.

The V gene is TRBV24-1, the J gene TRBJ2-1; D unresolved. The CDR3 covers 13 residues. Germline V gene data show CDR1 as KGHDR and CDR2 as SFDVKD. V lost 5 bases and J lost 4, with 8 bases in between. DNA for the CDR3: TGTGCCACCAGTGCCCCTGGTTACAATGAGCAGTTCTTC. Its translation: CATSAPGYNEQFF.

The J gene is TRBJ2-5, the V gene TRBV5-1; D unresolved. Germline CDR1 and CDR2: SGHRS and YFSETQ. The length of the CDR3 is 13 residues. Trimming left V 5 bases short and J 2 bases short, with 10 bases between. CDR3 DNA sequence: TGCGCCAGCAGGCCCCGGGTTCAAGAGACCCAGTACTTC. It codes for CASRPRVQETQYF.

The rearrangement joins TRBV4-1 to TRBJ1-6; 11 bases agree with TRBD1. V lost 4 bases, J lost 7 bases, and 6 bases stayed unmatched. This CDR3 is built from 16 residues. Per germline, CDR1 MGHRA and CDR2 YSYEKL. In DNA, the CDR3 is TGCGCCAGCAGCCCCGAAGGGGACAGGGGGAATTCACCCCTCCACTTT. Translating gives CASSPEGDRGNSPLHF.

This clonotype has more than one count but fewer than ten. The V call is TRBV5-1, the J call TRBJ2-7, with D unresolved. The length of the CDR3 is 14 residues. The V gene's germline CDR1 is SGHRS and CDR2 YFSETQ. Trimming shortened V by 0 bases and J by 4 bases, and 11 bases separated the two germline ends. CDR3 amino acids: CASSLGGVGYEQYF. DNA of the CDR3: TGCGCCAGCAGCTTGGGTGGGGTAGGGTACGAGCAGTACTTC.

This clonotype was detected only a few times. V and J are TRBV6-1 and TRBJ2-6, with D unclear. The CDR3 extends over 14 amino acids. Germline V CDR1 and CDR2: MNHNS, SASEGT. Trimming removed 3 bases from V and 4 bases from J, with 7 bases in between. CDR3 coding DNA: TGTGCCAGCAGTGAGGGATCCGGGGCCAACGTCCTGACTTTC. It encodes CASSEGSGANVLTF.

The chain carries TRBV9 and TRBJ2-1, with 7 bases matching TRBD2. From germline, CDR1 is SGDLS and CDR2 YYNGEE. The CDR3 contains 16 residues. The V and J ends lost 2 bases and 9 bases, in that order; junction bases with no gene match: 14. CDR3 amino acids: CASSVLWEGPYVEQFF. CDR3 sequence (DNA): TGTGCCAGCAGCGTTTTATGGGAGGGCCCGTATGTTGAGCAGTTCTTC.

V and J are TRBV30 and TRBJ2-2, with D possibly matching TRBD2 (5 bases). The CDR3 sequence is 14 residues long. Germline V gene lookup returns CDR1 GTSNPN and CDR2 SVGIG (reference sequence). The V end lost 3 bases, the J end lost 5 bases, and 13 bases lay between the germline ends. CDR3 loop: CAWRYGDRTGELFF. In DNA form, the CDR3 reads TGTGCCTGGAGATACGGGGATCGAACCGGGGAGCTGTTTTTT.

This clonotype occurred a few times. J is TRBJ2-7 and V is TRBV12-3 or TRBV12-4; 7 bases are a match to TRBD1. After removal of 4 bases from V and 0 bases from J, the junction contained 6 bases not matched to a gene. The CDR3 spans 15 residues. The CDR3 protein is CASSSGTAISYEQYF. Here the CDR3 DNA reads TGTGCCAGCAGTTCCGGGACAGCAATCTCCTACGAGCAGTACTTC.

This clonotype was detected only a few times. The chain joins TRBV18 to TRBJ2-5, with D unresolved. The germline V gene has CDR1 KGHSH and CDR2 LQKENI. Trimming removed 2 bases from V and 5 bases from J, with 12 bases in between. The CDR3 has 14 amino acids. This CDR3 reads CASSPGLERETQYF. The CDR3 coding sequence is TGTGCCAGCTCACCAGGGCTGGAACGGGAGACCCAGTACTTC.

This clonotype was seen just once. The rearrangement joins TRBV12-3 or TRBV12-4 to TRBJ2-2; TRBD2 agrees at 12 bases. The CDR3 covers 16 residues. Trimming removed 7 bases from V and 7 bases from J; junction bases left unmatched: 10. CDR3 sequence reads: CASISRLAGAVGELFF. The CDR3 DNA reads as TGTGCCAGCATTTCGAGACTAGCGGGAGCGGTCGGGGAGCTGTTTTTT.

This clonotype has a count of ten or more. V is TRBV24-1 and J is TRBJ2-3; 10 bases fit TRBD2. The CDR3 has 14 amino acids. CDR1 and CDR2 from the germline V gene are KGHDR and SFDVKD. The V and J ends lost 6 bases and 5 bases, in that order; junction bases with no gene match: 4. The DNA for the CDR3 is TGTGCCACCAGTCTAGCGGGAGCGGTAGATACGCAGTATTTT. Its protein product is CATSLAGAVDTQYF.

This clonotype was seen repeatedly, ten times or more. The chain employs TRBV6-5 and TRBJ2-1; D gene uncertain. The CDR3 has 13 amino acids. Trimming took off 0 bases at V and 15 bases at J, with 15 bases between the two ends. Germline CDR1 MNHEY, CDR2 SVGAGI. This CDR3 is CASSYSISAPRFF. The CDR3, as DNA: TGTGCCAGCAGTTACTCTATCTCTGCCCCGCGGTTCTTC.

The chain has TRBV7-2 and TRBJ2-1; 10 bases fit TRBD2. The CDR3 extends over 19 amino acids. Germline CDR1 reads SGHTA; CDR2 reads FQGNSA. The V gene end was trimmed by 0 bases and the J gene end by 0 bases; junction bases not matched to a gene: 8. The CDR3 DNA follows: TGTGCCAGCAGCTTAGCCCCCCCACTAGCGGGGTTCTCCTACAATGAGCAGTTCTTC. Translating gives CASSLAPPLAGFSYNEQFF.